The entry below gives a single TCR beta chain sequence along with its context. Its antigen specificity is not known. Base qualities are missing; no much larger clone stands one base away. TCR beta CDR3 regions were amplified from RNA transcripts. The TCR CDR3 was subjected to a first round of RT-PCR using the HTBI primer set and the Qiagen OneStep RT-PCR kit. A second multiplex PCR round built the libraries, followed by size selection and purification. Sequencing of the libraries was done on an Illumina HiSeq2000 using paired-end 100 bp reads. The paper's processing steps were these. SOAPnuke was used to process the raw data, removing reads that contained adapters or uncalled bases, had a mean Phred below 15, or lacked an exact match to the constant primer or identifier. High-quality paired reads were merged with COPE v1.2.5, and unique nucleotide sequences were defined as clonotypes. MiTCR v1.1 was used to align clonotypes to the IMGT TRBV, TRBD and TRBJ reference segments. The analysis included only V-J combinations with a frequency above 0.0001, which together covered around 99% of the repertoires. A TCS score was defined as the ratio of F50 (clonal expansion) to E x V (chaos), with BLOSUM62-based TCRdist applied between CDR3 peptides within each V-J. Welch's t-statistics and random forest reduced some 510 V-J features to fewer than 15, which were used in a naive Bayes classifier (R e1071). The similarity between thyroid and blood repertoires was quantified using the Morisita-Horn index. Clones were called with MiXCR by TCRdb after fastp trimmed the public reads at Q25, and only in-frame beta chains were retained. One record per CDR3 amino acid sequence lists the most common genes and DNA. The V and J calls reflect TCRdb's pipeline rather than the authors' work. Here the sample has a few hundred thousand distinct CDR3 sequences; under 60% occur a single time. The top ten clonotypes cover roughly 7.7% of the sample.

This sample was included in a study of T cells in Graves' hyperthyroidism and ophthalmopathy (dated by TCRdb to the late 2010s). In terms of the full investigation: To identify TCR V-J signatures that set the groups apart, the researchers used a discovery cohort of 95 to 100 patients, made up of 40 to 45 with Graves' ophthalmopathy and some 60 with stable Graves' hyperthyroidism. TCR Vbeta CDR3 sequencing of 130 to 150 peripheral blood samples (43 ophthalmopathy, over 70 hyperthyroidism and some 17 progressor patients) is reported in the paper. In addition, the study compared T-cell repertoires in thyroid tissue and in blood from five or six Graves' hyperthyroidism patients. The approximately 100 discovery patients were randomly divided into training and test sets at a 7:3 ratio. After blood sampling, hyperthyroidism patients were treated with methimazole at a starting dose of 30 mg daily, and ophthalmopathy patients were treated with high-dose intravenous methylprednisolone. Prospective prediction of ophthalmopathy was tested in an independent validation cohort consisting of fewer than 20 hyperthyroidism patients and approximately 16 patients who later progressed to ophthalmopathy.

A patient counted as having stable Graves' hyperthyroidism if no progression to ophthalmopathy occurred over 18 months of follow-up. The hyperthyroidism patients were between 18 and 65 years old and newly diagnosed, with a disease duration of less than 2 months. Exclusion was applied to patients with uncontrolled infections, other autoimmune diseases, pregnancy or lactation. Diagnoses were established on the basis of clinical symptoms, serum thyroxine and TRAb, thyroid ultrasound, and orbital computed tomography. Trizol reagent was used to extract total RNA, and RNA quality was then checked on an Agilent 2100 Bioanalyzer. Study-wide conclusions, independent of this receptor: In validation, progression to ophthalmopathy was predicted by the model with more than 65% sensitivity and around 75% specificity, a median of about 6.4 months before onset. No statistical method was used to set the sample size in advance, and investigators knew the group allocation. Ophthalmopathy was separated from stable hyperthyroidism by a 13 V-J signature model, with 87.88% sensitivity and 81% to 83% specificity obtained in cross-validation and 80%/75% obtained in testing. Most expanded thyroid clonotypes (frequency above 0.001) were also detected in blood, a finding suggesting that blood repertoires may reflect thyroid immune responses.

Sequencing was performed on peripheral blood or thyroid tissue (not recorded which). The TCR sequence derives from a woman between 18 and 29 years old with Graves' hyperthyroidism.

Here the CDR3 is given as CASAHRWDEQFF. The DNA reads as follows: TGTGCCAGCGCCCACCGGTGGGATGAGCAGTTCTTC. The chain joins TRBV7-9 to TRBJ2-7, with an unclear D gene assignment. The J call is uncertain, as TRBJ2-1 better fits the DNA end. Per the germline V gene (reference sequence), SEHNR is the CDR1 and FQNEAQ is the CDR2. The CDR3 measures 12 amino acids from cysteine to phenylalanine. Only the CDR3 DNA stays, 36 bases, in frame from base 1.